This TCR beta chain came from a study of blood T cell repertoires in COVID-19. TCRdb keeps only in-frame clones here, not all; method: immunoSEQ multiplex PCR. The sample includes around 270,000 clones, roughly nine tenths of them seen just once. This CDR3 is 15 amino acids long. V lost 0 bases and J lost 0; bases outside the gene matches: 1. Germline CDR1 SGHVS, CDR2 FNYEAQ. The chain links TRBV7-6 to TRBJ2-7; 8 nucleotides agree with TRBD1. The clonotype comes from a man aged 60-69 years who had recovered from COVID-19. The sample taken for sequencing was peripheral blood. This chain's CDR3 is CASSLAQGASYEQYF. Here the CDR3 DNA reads TGTGCCAGCAGCTTAGCTCAGGGGGCCTCCTACGAGCAGTACTTC.